The entry below gives a single T cell receptor (beta chain) sequence along with its context. The antigen remains undetermined. The second PCR ran roughly 6 to 11 cycles with a sample-barcoded 5' primer and J-beta primers. TCRdb reprocessed the 5' RACE reads via MiXCR and lists one record per CDR3 protein. The data hold about 1.8 million distinct CDR3 sequences, with 49% observed a single time. These data come from a study of blood T cells in healthy people across ages. Study-level results: For the donors, CMV status was unknown and possibly confounded expanded clonotype changes. Observed TCR beta diversity per million T cells went down as age went up. This fall followed a roughly linear course with age.

CDR3 size: 15 residues. The junction had 11 bases not matched to a gene; V was cut back by 5 bases and J by 8 bases. Germline-derived CDR1 and CDR2 are MNHNY and SVGAGI (reference sequence). J is TRBJ1-2 and V is TRBV6-6; 10 bases agree with TRBD1. The sample comprised blood. The TCR originated in a woman in her 40s in good health. The CDR3 is CASSTRQGAMGGYTF. The DNA for the CDR3 is TGTGCCAGCAGTACCAGACAGGGGGCGATGGGGGGCTACACCTTC.